Shown below are 14 T cell receptor beta chains from a single sample sequenced in a study of T cell responses to AZD1222 COVID-19 vaccine. Profiled with immunoSEQ multiplex PCR; TCRdb holds only in-frame clones, not every one. Of roughly 130,000 clones in the sample, roughly 90% were seen once. Material: peripheral blood, obtained on day 0 of AZD1222 vaccination. These receptors all stem from an adult in good health.

The V gene is TRBV21-1, the J gene TRBJ1-4; whether TRBD1, the table's D call, matches the DNA was not checked. TRBV21-1 is a documented pseudogene. This CDR3 is 11 amino acids long. The CDR3 region is CASTVQEKLFF. As DNA, the CDR3 is TGTGCCAGCACGGTACAGGAAAAACTGTTTTTT.

The rearrangement links TRBV4-1 to TRBJ1-2; D is possibly TRBD1 (6 bases). This CDR3 has 15 amino acids. CDR1 is MGHRA, CDR2 YSYEKL, per germline. The V end lost 3 bases, the J end lost 2 bases, and 13 bases lay between the germline ends. The CDR3 coding sequence is TGCGCCAGCAGCCATCAAAAAACAGGGAACTATGGCTACACCTTC. Protein sequence: CASSHQKTGNYGYTF.

The gene calls are TRBV29-1 and TRBJ1-5; D may be TRBD1 (6 bases). Germline lookup yields CDR1 SQVTM and CDR2 ANQGSEA. This CDR3 comprises 12 residues. Deletions cut 6 bases from V and 2 bases from J, with 8 bases between. Written as DNA, the CDR3 is TGCAGCGTACAGGGAGGCAATCAGCCCCAGCATTTT. Its translation is CSVQGGNQPQHF.

This clone was picked up a small number of times. The chain recombines TRBV19 with TRBJ1-5, with 8 nucleotides matching TRBD1. This CDR3 has 15 residues. CDR1 is LNHDA and CDR2 is SQIVND in the germline V gene (reference sequence). Losses at the gene ends were 4 bases for V and 2 bases for J; bases not matched to a gene: 4. The CDR3 region is CASSKDRVRNQPQHF. The CDR3 nucleotides read TGTGCCAGTAGTAAGGACAGGGTGCGCAATCAGCCCCAGCATTTT.

The chain is built from TRBV5-1 and TRBJ1-1; D possibly corresponds to TRBD1 (6 bases). The CDR3 totals 13 residues. Between the trimmed V and J ends, which lost 4 bases and 2 bases, there was a span of 9 bases. CDR1 and CDR2 (germline): SGHRS, YFSETQ. CDR3 sequence reads: CASSLTGNTEAFF. DNA of the CDR3: TGCGCCAGCAGCCTGACAGGAAACACTGAAGCTTTCTTT. Full variable domain (missing parts from reference TRBV5-1 and TRBJ1-1): KAGVTQTPRYLIKTRGQQVTLSCSPISGHRSVSWYQQTPGQGLQFLFEYFSETQRNKGNFPGRFSGRQFSNSRSEMNVSTLELGDSALYLCASSLTGNTEAFFGQGTRLTVV.

This clone was picked up one time. This rearrangement joins TRBV11-2 to TRBJ2-6; D is possibly TRBD1 (5 bases). Per the germline V gene, CDR1 is SGHAT and CDR2 is FQNNGV. This CDR3 spans 15 amino acids. The ends were cut back, 5 bases at V and 0 bases at J, with 8 bases in the middle. The CDR3 sequence is CASSDDSSGANVLTF. The DNA for the CDR3 is TGTGCCAGCAGCGACGACAGCTCTGGGGCCAACGTCCTGACTTTC.

The V gene is TRBV7-3, the J gene TRBJ2-1; weak D call: TRBD2 (7 bases). Germline values: CDR1 SGHTA, CDR2 FQGTGA. Trimming shortened V by 4 bases and J by 10 bases, and 11 bases separated the two germline ends. This CDR3 has 12 amino acids. CDR3 nucleotide sequence: TGTGCCAGCAGCTCCCCGGGGGGCGAGCAGTTCTTC. The encoded protein is CASSSPGGEQFF. Drawing the rest from reference TRBV7-3 and TRBJ2-1, the complete variable domain is GAGVSQTPSNKVTEKGKYVELRCDPISGHTALYWYRQSLGQGPEFLIYFQGTGAADDSGLPNDRFFAVRPEGSVSTLKIQRTERGDSAVYLCASSSPGGEQFFGPGTRLTVL.

J is TRBJ2-7 and V is TRBV28; D might be TRBD2 (7 bases). The CDR3 is made up of 13 amino acids. Germline values: CDR1 MDHEN, CDR2 SYDVKM. Trimming cost V 1 base and J 6 bases, with 10 bases left between them. This chain's CDR3 is CASSLLGGGEQYF. DNA of the CDR3: TGTGCCAGCAGTTTATTAGGGGGGGGCGAGCAGTACTTC.

V usage is TRBV29-1 and J usage is TRBJ2-5; 7 bases map to TRBD1. The CDR3 totals 14 residues. Germline values: CDR1 SQVTM, CDR2 ANQGSEA. After removal of 2 bases from V and 7 bases from J, the junction contained 10 bases not matched to a gene. CDR3 nucleotides: TGCAGCGTTGAAAGGGACAGTAGGTTGAGGACCCAGTACTTC. It translates to CSVERDSRLRTQYF.

The V call is TRBV7-3, the J call TRBJ1-1, with a weak D call TRBD1 (5 bases). Germline V lookup: CDR1 SGHTA, CDR2 FQGTGA. The CDR3 is 15 amino acids. Trimming took off 3 bases at V and 4 bases at J, with 15 bases between the two ends. CDR3 in amino acids: CASSLTSGPGTEAFF. The CDR3 nucleotides read TGTGCCAGCAGCTTGACTTCAGGGCCCGGCACTGAAGCTTTCTTT.

V usage is TRBV10-3 and J usage is TRBJ2-5, with 7 bases matching TRBD1. The CDR3 runs 16 residues. Germline values: CDR1 ENHRY, CDR2 SYGVKD. The junction had 8 bases not matched to a gene; V was cut back by 0 bases and J by 4 bases. The CDR3 nucleotides are TGTGCCATCAGTGAGTCCCAGGACAGGTTATCAGAGACCCAGTACTTC. Translated: CAISESQDRLSETQYF.

V usage is TRBV5-1 and J usage is TRBJ2-7; D call uncertain. The CDR3 runs 13 residues. From germline, CDR1 is SGHRS and CDR2 YFSETQ. Trimming stripped 1 base from V and 6 bases from J, with 11 bases between. CDR3 protein: CASSLPLNGEQYF. CDR3 nucleotides: TGCGCCAGCAGCTTGCCCTTGAACGGCGAGCAGTACTTC.

On this clone itself: This sample also contains other DNA sequences that code for the same CDR3. V gene TRBV12-3 or TRBV12-4 combines with J gene TRBJ1-2, with 9 bases matching TRBD1. The CDR3 runs to 12 residues. With V trimmed by 5 bases and J by 8 bases, 3 bases remained unmatched. The CDR3 spells CASSRTGDGYTF. The CDR3 nucleotides are TGTGCCAGCAGTCGGACAGGGGACGGCTACACCTTC.

The chain uses TRBV7-3 and TRBJ2-3; 7 bases match TRBD2. Trimming removed 4 bases from V and 3 bases from J; junction bases left unmatched: 10. The germline V gene encodes CDR1 SGHTA and CDR2 FQGTGA. The CDR3 has 16 residues. CDR3 amino acids: CASSSQRGGRTDTQYF. DNA for the CDR3: TGTGCCAGCAGCTCCCAGCGGGGAGGGAGGACAGATACGCAGTATTTT.